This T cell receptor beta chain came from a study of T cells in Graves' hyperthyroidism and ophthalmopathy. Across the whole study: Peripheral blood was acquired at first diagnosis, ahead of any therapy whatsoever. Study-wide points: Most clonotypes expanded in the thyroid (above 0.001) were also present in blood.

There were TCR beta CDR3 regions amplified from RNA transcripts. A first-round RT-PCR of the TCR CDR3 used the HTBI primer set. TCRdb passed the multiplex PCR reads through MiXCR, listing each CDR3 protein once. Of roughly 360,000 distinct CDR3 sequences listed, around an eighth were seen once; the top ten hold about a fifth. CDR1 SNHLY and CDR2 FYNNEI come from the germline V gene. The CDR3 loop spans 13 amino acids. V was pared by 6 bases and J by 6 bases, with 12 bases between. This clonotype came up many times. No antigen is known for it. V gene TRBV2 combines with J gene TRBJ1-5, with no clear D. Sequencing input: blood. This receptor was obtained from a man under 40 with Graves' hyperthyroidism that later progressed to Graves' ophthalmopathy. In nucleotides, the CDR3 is TGTGCCAGCAGAACAGAATACGGTCAGCCCCAGCATTTT. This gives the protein CASRTEYGQPQHF.